This T cell receptor (beta chain) derives from a study of shared T cell receptors in the human thymus. Germline-derived CDR1 and CDR2 are MDHEN and SYDVKM. This CDR3 is built from 13 residues. Between the trimmed V and J ends, which lost 2 bases and 3 bases, there was a span of 8 bases. Clones were read by immunoSEQ multiplex PCR, and TCRdb kept only the in-frame ones, dropping some. The data hold about 660,000 clones, with more than 75% observed a single time. The same specimen was also included in a second study, on human thymus T cells. That source notes: Resections from corrective heart surgery supplied the thymus tissue. Thymic and blood repertoires showed apparently biased V and J gene usage. A high degree of thymic repertoire overlap among unrelated individuals was reported in related research.

The V gene is TRBV28, the J gene TRBJ2-7; D unclear. The sequence derives from a boy younger than two with a congenital heart defect. The sequenced sample was thymocytes. DNA of the CDR3: TGTGCCAGCAGTTTAGGCCCAAACTACGAGCAGTACTTC. This sequence encodes CASSLGPNYEQYF. The whole variable domain, filled in from reference TRBV28 and TRBJ2-7, reads DVKVTQSSRYLVKRTGEKVFLECVQDMDHENMFWYRQDPGLGLRLIYFSYDVKMKEKGDIPEGYSVSREKKERFSLILESASTNQTSMYLCASSLGPNYEQYFGPGTRLTVT.